The present T cell receptor (beta chain) was sequenced within a study of Ad26.COV2.S vaccination and SARS-CoV-2 variants. Study context: By the intramuscular route, Ad26.COV2.S was given once, or twice 56 days apart. General study results and limits: Spike-specific TCR breadth in vaccine recipients exceeded that seen in placebo recipients. Substantial post-vaccination breadth of spike-specific CD8+ and CD4+ T cell responses was reported. Vaccine and placebo recipients had similar non-spike TCR breadth.

Per the germline V gene, CDR1 is SGHRS and CDR2 is YFSETQ. This CDR3 is 15 amino acids long. Trimming removed 4 bases from V and 1 base from J; junction bases left unmatched: 5. Described treatment: roughly 20 received Ad26.COV2.S at low or high dose, single or two shots; about 5 received placebo; per-sample allocation not given. It was on day 63 after the first vaccine or placebo injection that samples were taken. Of note for this clone: Its specificity is not known.

TCRdb keeps only in-frame clones here, not all; method: immunoSEQ multiplex PCR. Altogether 350,000 to 600,000 clones are present, roughly 87% being singletons, with the ten largest covering around 1.6%. The chain has TRBV5-1 and TRBJ2-1; TRBD2 agrees at 7 bases. This material consisted of peripheral blood, taken in a trial of Ad26.COV2.S vaccine versus placebo. This sequence was found in a person between 18 and 60 years old who received the Ad26.COV2.S COVID-19 vaccine or a placebo. The CDR3 loop is CASSPPGGSYNEQFF. In DNA form, the CDR3 reads TGCGCCAGCAGCCCCCCCGGGGGGTCCTACAATGAGCAGTTCTTC.